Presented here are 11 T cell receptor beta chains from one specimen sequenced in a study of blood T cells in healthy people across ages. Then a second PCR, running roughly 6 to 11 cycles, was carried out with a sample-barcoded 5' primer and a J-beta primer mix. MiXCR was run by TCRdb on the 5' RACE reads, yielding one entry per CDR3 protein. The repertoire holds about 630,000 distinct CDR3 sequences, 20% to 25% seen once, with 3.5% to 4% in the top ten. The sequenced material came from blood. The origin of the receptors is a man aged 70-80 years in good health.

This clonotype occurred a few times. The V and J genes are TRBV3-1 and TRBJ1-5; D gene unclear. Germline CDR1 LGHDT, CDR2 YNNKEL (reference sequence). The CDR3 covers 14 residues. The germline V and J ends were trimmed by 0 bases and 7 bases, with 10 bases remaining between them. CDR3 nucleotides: TGTGCCAGCAGCCAAGAGGTTGGAGGGCAGCCCCAGCATTTT. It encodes CASSQEVGGQPQHF.

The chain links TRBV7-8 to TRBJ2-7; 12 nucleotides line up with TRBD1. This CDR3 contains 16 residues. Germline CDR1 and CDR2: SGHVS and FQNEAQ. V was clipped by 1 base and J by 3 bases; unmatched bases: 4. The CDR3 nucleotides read TGTGCCAGCAGCTTAGGGGACAGGGGGCCGAACTACGAGCAGTACTTC. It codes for CASSLGDRGPNYEQYF. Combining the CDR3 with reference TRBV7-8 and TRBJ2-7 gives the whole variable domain GAGVSQSPRYKVAKRGQDVALRCDPISGHVSLFWYQQALGQGPEFLTYFQNEAQLDKSGLPSDRFFAERPEGSVSTLKIQRTQQEDSAVYLCASSLGDRGPNYEQYFGPGTRLTVT.

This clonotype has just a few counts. CDR3 in amino acids: CSVEGQQATQYF. CDR3 coding DNA: TGCAGCGTTGAAGGTCAACAGGCGACCCAGTACTTC. The chain carries TRBV29-1 and TRBJ2-5, with D possibly TRBD1 on 5 matching bases. The germline V gene has CDR1 SQVTM and CDR2 ANQGSEA. V lost 1 base to trimming and J lost 7 bases, with 10 bases between them. This CDR3 comprises 12 residues.

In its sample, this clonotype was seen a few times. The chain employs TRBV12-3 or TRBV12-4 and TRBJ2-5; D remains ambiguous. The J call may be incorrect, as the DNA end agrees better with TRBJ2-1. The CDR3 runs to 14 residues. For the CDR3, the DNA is TGTGCCAGCACCGGGCGGCCCGGCGGCAATGAGCAGTTCTTC. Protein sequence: CASTGRPGGNEQFF.

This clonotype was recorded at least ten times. CDR3 in DNA: TGTGCCAGCAGCCAAGAGAAGTTAGCGGGAATGAAAGGAACCGGGGAGCTGTTTTTT. Encoded protein: CASSQEKLAGMKGTGELFF. V and J are TRBV3-1 and TRBJ2-2, with 8 bases fitting TRBD2. Looked up from germline, CDR1 is LGHDT and CDR2 is YNNKEL (reference sequence). CDR3 length: 19 residues. V was pared by 0 bases and J by 5 bases, with 14 bases of the junction left unmatched.

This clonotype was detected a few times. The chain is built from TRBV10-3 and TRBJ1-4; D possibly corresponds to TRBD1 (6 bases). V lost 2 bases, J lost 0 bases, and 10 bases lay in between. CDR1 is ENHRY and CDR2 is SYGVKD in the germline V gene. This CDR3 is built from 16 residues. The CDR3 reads CAISETRQATNEKLFF. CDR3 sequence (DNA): TGTGCCATCAGTGAGACCCGACAGGCAACTAATGAAAAACTGTTTTTT.

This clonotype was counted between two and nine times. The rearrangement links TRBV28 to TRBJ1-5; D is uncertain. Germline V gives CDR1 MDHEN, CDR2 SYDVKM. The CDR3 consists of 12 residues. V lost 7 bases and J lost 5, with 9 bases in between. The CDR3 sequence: CASKARDQPQHF. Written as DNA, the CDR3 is TGTGCCAGCAAGGCTCGGGATCAGCCCCAGCATTTT.

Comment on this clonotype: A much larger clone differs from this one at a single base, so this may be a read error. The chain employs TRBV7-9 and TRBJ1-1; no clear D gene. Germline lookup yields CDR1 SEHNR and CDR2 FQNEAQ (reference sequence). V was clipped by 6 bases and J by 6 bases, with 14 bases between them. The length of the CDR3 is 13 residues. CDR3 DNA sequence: TGTGCCAGCAGGTTGGGAGCGAGCGCTGAAGCTTTCTTT. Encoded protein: CASRLGASAEAFF.

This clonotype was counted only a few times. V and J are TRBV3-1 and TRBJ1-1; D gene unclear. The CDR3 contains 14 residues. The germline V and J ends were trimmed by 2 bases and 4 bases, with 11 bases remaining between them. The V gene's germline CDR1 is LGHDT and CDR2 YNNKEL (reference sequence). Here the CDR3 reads CASSQTGVGTEAFF. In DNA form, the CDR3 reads TGTGCCAGCAGCCAAACTGGGGTGGGCACTGAAGCTTTCTTT.

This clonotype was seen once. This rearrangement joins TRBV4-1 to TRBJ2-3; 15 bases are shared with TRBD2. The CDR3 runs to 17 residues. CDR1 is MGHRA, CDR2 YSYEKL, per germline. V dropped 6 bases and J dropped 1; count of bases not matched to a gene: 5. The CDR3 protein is CASSQGLAGGRTDTQYF. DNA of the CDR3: TGCGCCAGCAGTCAGGGACTAGCGGGGGGCCGCACAGATACGCAGTATTTT.

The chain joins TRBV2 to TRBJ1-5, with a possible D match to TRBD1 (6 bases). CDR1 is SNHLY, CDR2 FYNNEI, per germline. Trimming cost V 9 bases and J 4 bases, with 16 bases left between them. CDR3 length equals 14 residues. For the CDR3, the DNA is TGTGCCAGTGGGTTTGAGGGGGAAAATCAGCCCCAGCATTTT. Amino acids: CASGFEGENQPQHF.